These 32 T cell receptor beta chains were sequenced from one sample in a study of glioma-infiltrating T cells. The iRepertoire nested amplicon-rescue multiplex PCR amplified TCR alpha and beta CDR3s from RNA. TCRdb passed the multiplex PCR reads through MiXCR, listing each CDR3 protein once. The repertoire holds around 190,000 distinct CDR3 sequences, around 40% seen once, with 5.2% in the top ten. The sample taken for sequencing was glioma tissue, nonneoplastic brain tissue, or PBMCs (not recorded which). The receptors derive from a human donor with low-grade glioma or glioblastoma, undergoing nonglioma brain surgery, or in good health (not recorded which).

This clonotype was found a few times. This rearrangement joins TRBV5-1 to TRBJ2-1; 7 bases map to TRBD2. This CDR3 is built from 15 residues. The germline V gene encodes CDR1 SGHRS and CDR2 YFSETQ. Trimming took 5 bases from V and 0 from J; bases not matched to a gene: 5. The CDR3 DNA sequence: TGCGCCAGCAGTGACGGGACTACCTCCTACAATGAGCAGTTCTTC. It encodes CASSDGTTSYNEQFF.

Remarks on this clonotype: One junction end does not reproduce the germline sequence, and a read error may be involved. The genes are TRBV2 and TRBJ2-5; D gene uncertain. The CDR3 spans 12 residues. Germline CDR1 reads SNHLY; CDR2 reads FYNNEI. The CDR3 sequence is CASRVRKENQYF. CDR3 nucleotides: TGTGCCAGCAGAGTCAGGAAAGAGAACCAGTACTTC.

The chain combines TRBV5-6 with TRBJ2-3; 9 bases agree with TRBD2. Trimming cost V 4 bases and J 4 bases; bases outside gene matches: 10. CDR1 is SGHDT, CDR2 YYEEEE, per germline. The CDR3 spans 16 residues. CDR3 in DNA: TGTGCCAGCAGCACCACGAGTAGCGGGAGCGCAGATACGCAGTATTTT. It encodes CASSTTSSGSADTQYF.

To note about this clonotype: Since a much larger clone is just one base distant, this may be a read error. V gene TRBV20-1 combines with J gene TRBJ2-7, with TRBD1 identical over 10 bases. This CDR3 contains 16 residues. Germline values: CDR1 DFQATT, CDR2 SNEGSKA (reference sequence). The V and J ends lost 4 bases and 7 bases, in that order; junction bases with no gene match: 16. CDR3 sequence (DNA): TGCAGTGCTATCCGCACCCCGAGACAGGGGGCGTGGGAGCAGTACTTC. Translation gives CSAIRTPRQGAWEQYF.

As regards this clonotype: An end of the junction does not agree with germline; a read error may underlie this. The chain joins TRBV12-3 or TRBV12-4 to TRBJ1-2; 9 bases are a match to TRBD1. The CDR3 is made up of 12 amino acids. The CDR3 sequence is CASSRTGEGYSF. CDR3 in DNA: TGTGCCAGCAGCCGGACAGGGGAAGGCTACAGCTTC.

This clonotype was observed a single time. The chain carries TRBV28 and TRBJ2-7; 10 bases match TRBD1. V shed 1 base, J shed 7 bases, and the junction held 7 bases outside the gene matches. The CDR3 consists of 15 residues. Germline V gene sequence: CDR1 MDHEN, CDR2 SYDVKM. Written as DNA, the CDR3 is TGTGCCAGCAGTTTATCGGGACAGGGGATGGGAGAGCAGTACTTC. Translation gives CASSLSGQGMGEQYF.

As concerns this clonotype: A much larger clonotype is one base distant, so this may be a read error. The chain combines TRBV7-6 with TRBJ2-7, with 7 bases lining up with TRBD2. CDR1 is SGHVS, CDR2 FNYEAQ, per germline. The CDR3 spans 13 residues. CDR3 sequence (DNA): TGTGCCAGCGGGGGGGGGAGAGGTTACGAGCAGTGCTTC. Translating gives CASGGGRGYEQCF.

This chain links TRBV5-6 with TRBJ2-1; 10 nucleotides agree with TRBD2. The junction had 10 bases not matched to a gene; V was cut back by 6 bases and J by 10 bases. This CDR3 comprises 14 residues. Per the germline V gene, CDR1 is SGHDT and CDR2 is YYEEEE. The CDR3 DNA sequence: TGTGCCAGCACAGGGCTAGCGGGAGTAGGAGAGCAGTTCTTC. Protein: CASTGLAGVGEQFF.

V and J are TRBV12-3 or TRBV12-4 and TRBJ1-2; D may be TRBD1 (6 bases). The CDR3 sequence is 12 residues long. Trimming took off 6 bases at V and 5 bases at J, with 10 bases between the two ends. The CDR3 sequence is CASSAGEYGYTF. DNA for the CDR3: TGTGCCAGCAGCGCAGGGGAATATGGCTACACCTTC.

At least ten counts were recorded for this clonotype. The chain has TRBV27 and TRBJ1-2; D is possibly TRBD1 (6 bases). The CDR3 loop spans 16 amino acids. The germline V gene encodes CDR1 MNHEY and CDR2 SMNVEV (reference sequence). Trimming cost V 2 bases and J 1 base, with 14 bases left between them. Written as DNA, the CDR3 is TGTGCCAGCAGTTTAACCCCGGGACATCTTAACTATGGCTACACCTTC. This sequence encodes CASSLTPGHLNYGYTF.

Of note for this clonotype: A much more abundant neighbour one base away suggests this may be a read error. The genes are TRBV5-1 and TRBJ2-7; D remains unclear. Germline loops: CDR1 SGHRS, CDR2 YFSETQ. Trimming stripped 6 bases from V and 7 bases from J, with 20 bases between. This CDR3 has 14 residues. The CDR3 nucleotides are TGCGCCAGCATCCCGGGCAGCGTTCCTAAGGAGCAGTACTTC. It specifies CASIPGSVPKEQYF.

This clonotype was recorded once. The CDR3 here is CASSQSRAFGANVLTF. DNA for the CDR3: TGTGCCAGCAGTCAAAGTAGGGCCTTTGGGGCCAACGTCCTGACTTTC. The rearrangement links TRBV12-3 or TRBV12-4 to TRBJ2-6; D gene unclear. V was trimmed by 5 bases and J by 3 bases, leaving 14 bases between them. The CDR3 covers 16 residues.

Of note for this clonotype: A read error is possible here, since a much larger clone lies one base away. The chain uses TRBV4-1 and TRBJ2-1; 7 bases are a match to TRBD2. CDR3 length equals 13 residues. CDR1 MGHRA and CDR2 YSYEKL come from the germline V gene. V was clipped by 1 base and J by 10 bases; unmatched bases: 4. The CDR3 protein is CASSQGLAYEQFF. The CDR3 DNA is TGCGCCAGCAGCCAAGGACTAGCTTACGAGCAGTTCTTC.

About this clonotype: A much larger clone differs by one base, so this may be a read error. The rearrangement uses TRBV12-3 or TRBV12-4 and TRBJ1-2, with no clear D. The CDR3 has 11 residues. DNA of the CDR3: TGTGCCGGCAGTCTAGAATATGGCTACACCTTC. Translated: CAGSLEYGYTF.

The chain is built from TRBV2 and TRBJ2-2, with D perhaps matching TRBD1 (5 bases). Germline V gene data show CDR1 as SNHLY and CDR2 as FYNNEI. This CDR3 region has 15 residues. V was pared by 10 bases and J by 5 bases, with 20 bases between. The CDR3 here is CAIIKIDSFTGELFF. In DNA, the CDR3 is TGTGCCATCATTAAGATTGACAGTTTTACCGGGGAGCTGTTTTTT.

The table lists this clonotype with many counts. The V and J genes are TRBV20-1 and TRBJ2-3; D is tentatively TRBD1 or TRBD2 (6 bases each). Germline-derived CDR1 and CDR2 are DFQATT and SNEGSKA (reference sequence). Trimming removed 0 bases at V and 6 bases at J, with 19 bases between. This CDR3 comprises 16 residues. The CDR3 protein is CSARDPQGGGPDTQYF. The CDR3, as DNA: TGCAGTGCTAGAGATCCCCAAGGAGGGGGTCCGGATACGCAGTATTTT.

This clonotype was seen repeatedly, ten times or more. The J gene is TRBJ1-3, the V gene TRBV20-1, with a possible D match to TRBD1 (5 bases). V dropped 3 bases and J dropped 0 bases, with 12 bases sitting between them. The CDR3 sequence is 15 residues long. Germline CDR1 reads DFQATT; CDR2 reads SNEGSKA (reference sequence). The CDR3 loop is CSASSQGSSGNTIYF. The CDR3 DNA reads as TGCAGTGCTAGCAGTCAGGGCAGCTCTGGAAACACCATATATTTT.

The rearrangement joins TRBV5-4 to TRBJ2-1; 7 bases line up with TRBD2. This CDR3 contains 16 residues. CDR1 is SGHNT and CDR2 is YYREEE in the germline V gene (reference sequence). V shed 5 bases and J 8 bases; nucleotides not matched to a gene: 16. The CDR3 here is CASRPPVGGSFHEQFF. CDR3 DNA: TGTGCCAGCAGACCACCGGTGGGCGGGAGTTTTCATGAGCAGTTCTTC.

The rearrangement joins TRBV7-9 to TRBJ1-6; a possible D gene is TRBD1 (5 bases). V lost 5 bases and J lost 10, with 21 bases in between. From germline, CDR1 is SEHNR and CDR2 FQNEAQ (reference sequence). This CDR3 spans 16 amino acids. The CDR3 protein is CASSNPPGLSGSPLHF. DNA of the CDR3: TGTGCCAGCAGCAATCCTCCAGGGTTAAGTGGGTCACCCCTCCACTTT.

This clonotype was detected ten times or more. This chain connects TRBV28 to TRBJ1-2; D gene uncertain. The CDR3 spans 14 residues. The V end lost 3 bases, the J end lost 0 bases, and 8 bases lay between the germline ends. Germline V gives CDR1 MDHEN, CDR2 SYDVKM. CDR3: CASSLAKSNYGYTF. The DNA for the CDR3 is TGTGCCAGCAGTTTGGCGAAATCTAACTATGGCTACACCTTC.

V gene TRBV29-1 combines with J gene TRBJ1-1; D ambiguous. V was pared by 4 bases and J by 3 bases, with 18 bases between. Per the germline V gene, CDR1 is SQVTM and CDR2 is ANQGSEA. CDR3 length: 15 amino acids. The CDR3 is CSVAQEVRGDTEAFF. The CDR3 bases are TGCAGCGTTGCCCAGGAGGTCCGGGGAGACACTGAAGCTTTCTTT.

CDR3 in DNA: TGTGCCAGCGGCCGCGACAGGGGCCGTGGCGAAGCTTTCTTT. Protein sequence: CASGRDRGRGEAFF. The chain couples TRBV6-1 to TRBJ1-1; 8 bases map to TRBD1. This CDR3 spans 14 amino acids. V gave up 8 bases and J gave up 8 bases; unmatched junction bases: 13. In germline, CDR1 is MNHNS, CDR2 SASEGT.

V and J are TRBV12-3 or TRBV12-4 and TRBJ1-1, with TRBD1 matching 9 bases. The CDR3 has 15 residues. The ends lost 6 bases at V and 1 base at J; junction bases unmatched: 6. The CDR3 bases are TGTGCCAGCAGCCCCCGGACAGGGGCGAACACTGAAGCTTTCTTT. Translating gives CASSPRTGANTEAFF.

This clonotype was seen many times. CDR3 region: CASTPGQETQYF. In DNA, the CDR3 is TGTGCCAGCACCCCGGGACAAGAGACCCAGTACTTC. This chain joins TRBV6-1 and TRBJ2-5, with a weak D call TRBD2 (5 bases). The germline V and J ends were trimmed by 7 bases and 2 bases, with 8 bases remaining between them. Per germline, CDR1 MNHNS and CDR2 SASEGT. The CDR3 sequence is 12 residues long.

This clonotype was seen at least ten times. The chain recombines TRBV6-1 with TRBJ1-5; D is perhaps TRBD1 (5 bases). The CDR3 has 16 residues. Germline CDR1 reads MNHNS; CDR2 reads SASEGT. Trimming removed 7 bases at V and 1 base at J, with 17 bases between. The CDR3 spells CASTSGRRGSNQPQHF. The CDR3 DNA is TGTGCCAGCACCTCAGGGCGGCGGGGGAGCAATCAGCCCCAGCATTTT.

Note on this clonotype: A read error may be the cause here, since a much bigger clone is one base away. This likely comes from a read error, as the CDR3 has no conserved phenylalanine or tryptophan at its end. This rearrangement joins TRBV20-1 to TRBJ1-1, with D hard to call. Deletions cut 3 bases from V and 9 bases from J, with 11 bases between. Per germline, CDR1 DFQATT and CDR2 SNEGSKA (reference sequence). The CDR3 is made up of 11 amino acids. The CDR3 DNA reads TGCAGTGCTAGCCCTACGGGTAAAGCTTTCCTT. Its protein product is CSASPTGKAFL.

This CDR3 is CSARVRMKTKAFF. CDR3 DNA: TGCAGTGCAAGGGTGCGCATGAAGACTAAAGCTTTCTTT. The rearrangement uses TRBV20-1 and TRBJ1-1, with D hard to call. Germline V gives CDR1 DFQATT, CDR2 SNEGSKA (reference sequence). V dropped 6 bases and J dropped 9 bases, with 20 bases sitting between them. The CDR3 loop spans 13 amino acids.

CDR3 residues: CASSKGVGGNQPQHF. The CDR3 DNA follows: TGTGCCAGCAGCAAAGGCGTTGGCGGCAATCAGCCCCAGCATTTT. The V call is TRBV3-1, the J call TRBJ1-5; D gene unclear. V was cut by 5 bases and J by 2 bases, with 13 bases left in between. Looked up from germline, CDR1 is LGHDT and CDR2 is YNNKEL (reference sequence). The CDR3 is made up of 15 amino acids.

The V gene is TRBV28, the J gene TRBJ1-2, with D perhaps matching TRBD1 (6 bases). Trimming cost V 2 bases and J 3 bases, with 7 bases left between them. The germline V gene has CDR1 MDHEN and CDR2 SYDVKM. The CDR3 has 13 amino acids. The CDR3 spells CASSLGTYYGYTF. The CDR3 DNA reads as TGTGCCAGCAGTTTAGGGACATACTATGGCTACACCTTC.

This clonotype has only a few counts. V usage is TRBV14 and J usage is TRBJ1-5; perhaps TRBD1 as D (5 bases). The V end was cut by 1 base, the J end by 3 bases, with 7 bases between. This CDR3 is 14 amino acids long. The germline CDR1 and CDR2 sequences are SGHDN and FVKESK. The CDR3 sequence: CASSQAGINQPQHF. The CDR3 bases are TGTGCCAGCAGCCAAGCAGGGATCAATCAGCCCCAGCATTTT.

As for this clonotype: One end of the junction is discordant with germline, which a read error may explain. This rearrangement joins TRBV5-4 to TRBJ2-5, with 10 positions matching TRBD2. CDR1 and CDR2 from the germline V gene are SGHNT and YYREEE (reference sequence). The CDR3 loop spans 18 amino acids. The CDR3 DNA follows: TGTGCCAGCAGCCCCGGTCTAGCGGGAGTTGCGGGGCAAGAGAGCCAGTACTTC. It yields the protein CASSPGLAGVAGQESQYF.

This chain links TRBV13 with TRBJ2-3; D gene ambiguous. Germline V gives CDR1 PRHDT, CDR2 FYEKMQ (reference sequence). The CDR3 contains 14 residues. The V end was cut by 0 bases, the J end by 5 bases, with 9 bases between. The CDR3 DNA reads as TGTGCCAGCAGCTTAGGCTCCGCAGGAGATACGCAGTATTTT. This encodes CASSLGSAGDTQYF.